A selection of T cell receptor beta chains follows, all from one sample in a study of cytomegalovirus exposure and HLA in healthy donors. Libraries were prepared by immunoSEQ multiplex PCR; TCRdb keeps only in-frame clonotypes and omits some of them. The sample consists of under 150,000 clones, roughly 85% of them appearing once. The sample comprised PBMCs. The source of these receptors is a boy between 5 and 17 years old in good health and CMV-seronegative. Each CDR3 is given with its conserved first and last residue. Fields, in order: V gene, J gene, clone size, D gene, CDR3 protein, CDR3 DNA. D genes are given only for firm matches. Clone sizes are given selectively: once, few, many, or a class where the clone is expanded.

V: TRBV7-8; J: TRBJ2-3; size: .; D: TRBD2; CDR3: CASSLMTSGTTDTQYF; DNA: TGTGCCAGCAGCTTAATGACTAGCGGGACCACAGATACGCAGTATTTT
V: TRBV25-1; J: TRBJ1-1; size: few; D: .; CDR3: CASSLAVPNTEAFF; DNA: TGTGCCAGCAGTCTAGCAGTCCCGAACACTGAAGCTTTCTTT
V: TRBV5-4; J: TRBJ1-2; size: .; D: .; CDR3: CASSLRAFYGYTF; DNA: TGTGCCAGCAGCTTGCGAGCGTTCTATGGCTACACCTTC
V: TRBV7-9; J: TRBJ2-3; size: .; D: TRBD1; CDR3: CASSLGGQGRHF; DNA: TGTGCCAGCAGCTTAGGAGGACAGGGTAGGCATTTT
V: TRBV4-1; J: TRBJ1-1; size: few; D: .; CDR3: CASSQDRGMNTEAFF; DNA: TGCGCCAGCAGCCAAGATCGGGGAATGAACACTGAAGCTTTCTTT
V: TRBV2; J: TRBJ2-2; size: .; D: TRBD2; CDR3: CASRSGSAGDSGELFF; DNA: TGTGCCAGCAGGAGTGGGAGTGCGGGAGACTCCGGGGAGCTGTTTTTT
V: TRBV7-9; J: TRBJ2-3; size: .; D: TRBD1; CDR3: CASSLGQGADTQYF; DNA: TGTGCCAGCAGCTTAGGACAGGGGGCAGATACGCAGTATTTT
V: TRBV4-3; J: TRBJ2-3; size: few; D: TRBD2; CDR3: CASSRGGLAGLTDTQYF; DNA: TGCGCCAGCAGCCGGGGCGGGCTAGCGGGACTCACAGATACGCAGTATTTT
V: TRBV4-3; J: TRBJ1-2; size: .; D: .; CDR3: CASSQERGAHYGYTF; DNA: TGCGCCAGCAGCCAAGAACGGGGGGCCCACTATGGCTACACCTTC
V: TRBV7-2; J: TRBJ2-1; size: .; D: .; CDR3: CASSLLSGLSSYNEQFF; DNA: TGTGCCAGCAGCTTACTGTCGGGACTTAGCTCCTACAATGAGCAGTTCTTC
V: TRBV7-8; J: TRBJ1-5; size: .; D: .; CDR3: CASSQRSQGNQPQHF; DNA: TGTGCCAGCAGCCAACGGTCCCAGGGGAATCAGCCCCAGCATTTT
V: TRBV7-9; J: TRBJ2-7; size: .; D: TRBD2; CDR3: CASSLAEELAGKQYF; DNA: TGTGCCAGCAGCTTAGCGGAGGAGCTAGCGGGAAAGCAGTACTTC
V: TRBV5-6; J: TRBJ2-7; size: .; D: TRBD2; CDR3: CASSRTSGIYEQYF; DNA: TGTGCCAGCAGCCGGACTAGCGGAATCTACGAGCAGTACTTC
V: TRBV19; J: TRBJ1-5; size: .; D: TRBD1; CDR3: CAARDSRNQPQHF; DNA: TGTGCCGCTCGGGACAGCCGAAATCAGCCCCAGCATTTT
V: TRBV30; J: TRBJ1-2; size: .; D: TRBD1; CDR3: CAWNSFRGLRYGYGYTF; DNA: TGTGCCTGGAATTCGTTCAGGGGGCTACGTTACGGCTATGGCTACACCTTC
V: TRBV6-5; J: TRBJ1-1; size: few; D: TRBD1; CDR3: CASSFEQGISEAFF; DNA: TGTGCCAGCAGTTTTGAACAGGGGATATCTGAAGCTTTCTTT
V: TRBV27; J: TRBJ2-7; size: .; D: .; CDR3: CASSRPGPSNTYEQYF; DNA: TGTGCCAGCAGCCGTCCGGGTCCCTCTAATACCTACGAGCAGTACTTC
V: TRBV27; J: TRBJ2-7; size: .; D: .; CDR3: CASSPSADHYEQYF; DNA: TGTGCCAGCAGCCCGTCAGCGGATCACTACGAGCAGTACTTC
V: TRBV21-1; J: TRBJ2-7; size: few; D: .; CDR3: CASSKKIPRETGSGYEQYF; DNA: TGTGCCAGCAGCAAAAAAATCCCAAGGGAGACAGGGTCGGGCTACGAGCAGTACTTC
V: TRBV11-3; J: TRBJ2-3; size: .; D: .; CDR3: CASSLDLGFGHTQYF; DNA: TGTGCCAGCAGCTTAGATCTCGGGTTCGGCCATACGCAGTATTTT
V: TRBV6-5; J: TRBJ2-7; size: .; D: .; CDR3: CASSGSSYEQYF; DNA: TGTGCCAGCAGCGGGTCATCCTACGAGCAGTACTTC
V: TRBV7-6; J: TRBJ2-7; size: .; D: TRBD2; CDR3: CASSLGLAGYEQYF; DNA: TGTGCCAGCAGCTTGGGACTAGCGGGATACGAGCAGTACTTC
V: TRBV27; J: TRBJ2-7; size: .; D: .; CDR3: CASSPLGGYPSQQYF; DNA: TGTGCCAGCAGTCCGCTCGGGGGATATCCATCTCAGCAGTACTTC
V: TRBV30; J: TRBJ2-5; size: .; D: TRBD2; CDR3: CAWSSPTPGGEEQYF; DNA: TGTGCCTGGAGTTCACCTACGCCGGGGGGTGAAGAGCAGTACTTC
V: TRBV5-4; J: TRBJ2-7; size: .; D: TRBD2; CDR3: CASSHRGREGLHEQYF; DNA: TGTGCCAGCAGCCACCGTGGGCGGGAGGGCCTCCACGAGCAGTACTTC
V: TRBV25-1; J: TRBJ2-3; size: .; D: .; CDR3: CASSGIDYTDTQYF; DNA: TGTGCCAGCAGTGGTATTGACTACACAGATACGCAGTATTTT
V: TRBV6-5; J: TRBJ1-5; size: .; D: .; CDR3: CASSYVQNQPQHF; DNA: TGTGCCAGCAGTTATGTACAGAATCAGCCCCAGCATTTT
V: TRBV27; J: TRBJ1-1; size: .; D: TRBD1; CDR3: CASSRGTGLGDSTEAFF; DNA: TGTGCCAGCAGTCGCGGGACAGGGCTCGGGGATAGCACTGAAGCTTTCTTT
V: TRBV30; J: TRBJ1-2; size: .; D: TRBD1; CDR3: CAWREQGNYGYTF; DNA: TGTGCCTGGAGGGAACAGGGGAACTATGGCTACACCTTC
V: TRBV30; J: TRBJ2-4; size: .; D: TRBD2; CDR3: CAWSVREEGIQYF; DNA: TGTGCCTGGAGTGTTCGGGAGGAGGGCATTCAGTACTTC
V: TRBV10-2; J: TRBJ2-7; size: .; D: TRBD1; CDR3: CASSEGTGPYEQYF; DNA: TGCGCCAGCAGTGAAGGGACAGGGCCCTACGAGCAGTACTTC
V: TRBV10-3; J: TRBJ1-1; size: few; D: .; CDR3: CANQGLNMNTEAFF; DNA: TGTGCCAACCAAGGACTGAACATGAACACTGAAGCTTTCTTT
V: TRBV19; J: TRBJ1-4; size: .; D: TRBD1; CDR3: CASHLGVQGAGNEKLFF; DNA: TGTGCCAGCCACCTAGGAGTCCAGGGGGCGGGTAATGAAAAACTGTTTTTT
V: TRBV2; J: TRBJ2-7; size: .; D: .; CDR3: CAMGPSESYEQYF; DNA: TGTGCCATGGGACCTAGCGAATCCTACGAGCAGTACTTC
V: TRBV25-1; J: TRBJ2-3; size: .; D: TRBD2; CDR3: CASSEGSSGSIRTDTQYF; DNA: TGTGCCAGCAGTGAGGGGTCTAGCGGGAGTATTCGCACAGATACGCAGTATTTT
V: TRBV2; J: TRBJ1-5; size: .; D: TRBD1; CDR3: CASSNLGQGNGQPQHF; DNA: TGTGCCAGCAGTAACTTGGGACAGGGTAATGGTCAGCCCCAGCATTTT
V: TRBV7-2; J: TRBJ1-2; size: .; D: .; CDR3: CASSERRGGGYTF; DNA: TGTGCCAGCAGCGAGAGGCGGGGGGGTGGCTACACCTTC
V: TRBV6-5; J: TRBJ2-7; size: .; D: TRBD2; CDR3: CASSYSRLAGTYEQYF; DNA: TGTGCCAGCAGTTACTCCCGGCTAGCGGGAACCTACGAGCAGTACTTC
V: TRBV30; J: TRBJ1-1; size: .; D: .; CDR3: CACALRTVNTEAFF; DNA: TGTGCCTGTGCCCTCCGGACAGTGAACACTGAAGCTTTCTTT
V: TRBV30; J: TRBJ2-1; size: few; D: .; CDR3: CAWTVGGNEQFF; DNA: TGTGCCTGGACCGTCGGGGGCAATGAGCAGTTCTTC
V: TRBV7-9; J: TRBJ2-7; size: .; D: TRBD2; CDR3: CASSLVIGLAIYEQYF; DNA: TGTGCCAGCAGCTTAGTAATAGGACTAGCGATATACGAGCAGTACTTC
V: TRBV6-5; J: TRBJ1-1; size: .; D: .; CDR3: CASSPRQGRYAFF; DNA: TGTGCCAGCAGCCCGAGGCAGGGGAGATACGCTTTCTTT